These 28 T cell receptor beta chains came from one sample sequenced in a study of T cell responses to AZD1222 COVID-19 vaccine. TCRdb's copy holds only in-frame clones and misses some; the assay was immunoSEQ multiplex PCR. Here the sample spans 240,000 or so clones, 90% to 95% being singletons. The sequences come from peripheral blood, collected on day 0 of AZD1222 vaccination. All receptors come from an adult in good health.

The chain has TRBV5-4 and TRBJ2-7; no firm D call. CDR3 length: 14 amino acids. The V gene lost 4 bases and the J gene lost 2 bases, with 13 bases spanning the gap. Looked up from germline, CDR1 is SGHNT and CDR2 is YYREEE (reference sequence). CDR3 amino acids: CASSGRNPTYEQYF. The CDR3, as DNA: TGTGCCAGCAGCGGAAGGAATCCTACCTACGAGCAGTACTTC.

This CDR3 is CASSKAGADSSYEQYF. The CDR3 region has the DNA TGTGCCAGCTCGAAGGCGGGGGCCGACAGCTCCTACGAGCAGTACTTC. This sequence joins TRBV18 and TRBJ2-7; maybe TRBD2 (7 bases). The germline V gene encodes CDR1 KGHSH and CDR2 LQKENI. This CDR3 comprises 16 residues. Trimming removed 6 bases at V and 0 bases at J, with 18 bases between.

The chain recombines TRBV27 with TRBJ2-3; D perhaps matches TRBD2 (6 bases). The CDR3 has 16 residues. Germline CDR1 and CDR2: MNHEY and SMNVEV (reference sequence). Trimming removed 3 bases at V and 4 bases at J, with 17 bases between. CDR3 nucleotides: TGTGCCAGCAGTTTTTATAGTCAGGGAGGAGCAGATACGCAGTATTTT. Encoded protein: CASSFYSQGGADTQYF.

The chain uses TRBV7-9 and TRBJ1-6, with 7 positions matching TRBD1. CDR1 SEHNR and CDR2 FQNEAQ come from the germline V gene (reference sequence). The CDR3 loop spans 16 amino acids. The V and J ends lost 1 base and 7 bases, in that order; junction bases with no gene match: 7. The CDR3 DNA reads TGTGCCAGCAGCTTAGAGGGCCGGGACAGCAATTCACCCCTCCACTTT. Protein: CASSLEGRDSNSPLHF. Full variable domain (remainder filled in from reference TRBV7-9 and TRBJ1-6): DTGVSQNPRHKITKRGQNVTFRCDPISEHNRLYWYRQTLGQGPEFLTYFQNEAQLEKSRLLSDRFSAERPKGSFSTLEIQRTEQGDSAMYLCASSLEGRDSNSPLHFGNGTRLTVT.

V usage is TRBV6-5 and J usage is TRBJ2-1, with 12 bases that match TRBD1. There are 14 residues in the CDR3. The V gene's germline CDR1 is MNHEY and CDR2 SVGAGI. The J segment lost 9 bases and the V segment lost 6 bases, leaving 6 bases of the junction unmatched. The CDR3 sequence is CASRTGTGGIEQFF. In DNA form, the CDR3 reads TGTGCCAGCAGAACCGGGACAGGGGGCATTGAGCAGTTCTTC.

The J gene is TRBJ1-3, the V gene TRBV12-3 or TRBV12-4; no definite D call. V dropped 5 bases and J dropped 4 bases, with 6 bases sitting between them. The CDR3 is 12 amino acids. The CDR3 DNA reads TGTGCCAGCAGTAACCAGGGAAACACCATATATTTT. Its protein is CASSNQGNTIYF.

The chain employs TRBV6-4 and TRBJ1-5; no firm D call. CDR1 MRHNA and CDR2 SNTAGT come from the germline V gene. The V end lost 0 bases, the J end lost 0 bases, and 9 bases lay between the germline ends. The length of the CDR3 is 16 residues. CDR3 residues: CASSDSGDYSNQPQHF. The DNA for the CDR3 is TGTGCCAGCAGTGACTCGGGAGATTATAGCAATCAGCCCCAGCATTTT.

The chain carries TRBV3-1 (or the pseudogene TRBV3-2) and TRBJ2-3; D not resolved. From germline, CDR1 is LGHDT and CDR2 YNNKEL (reference sequence). The germline V and J ends were trimmed by 1 base and 8 bases, with 31 bases remaining between them. The CDR3 runs 20 residues. The CDR3 nucleotides read TGTGCCAGCAGCCAAGCTGTCGTTGTTCTTGGCAGTGCCGGCGCCAGTACGCAGTATTTT. This encodes CASSQAVVVLGSAGASTQYF.

This chain uses TRBV19 with TRBJ1-1; 9 bases agree with TRBD1. Looked up from germline, CDR1 is LNHDA and CDR2 is SQIVND (reference sequence). V was pared by 6 bases and J by 5 bases, with 7 bases of the junction left unmatched. The CDR3 loop spans 14 amino acids. CDR3 sequence (DNA): TGTGCCAGTAGCTCACAGGGGGCCGGGACTGAAGCTTTCTTT. It translates to CASSSQGAGTEAFF.

V and J are TRBV19 and TRBJ1-5; D not certain. Trimming left V 3 bases short and J 0 bases short, with 9 bases between. The CDR3 is 15 amino acids. Germline V gene sequence: CDR1 LNHDA, CDR2 SQIVND (reference sequence). The CDR3: CASSIAPYSNQPQHF. Written as DNA, the CDR3 is TGTGCCAGTAGTATTGCCCCGTATAGCAATCAGCCCCAGCATTTT.

The chain carries TRBV2 and TRBJ2-1, with TRBD2 matching over 8 bases. CDR1 is SNHLY, CDR2 FYNNEI, per germline. J was trimmed by 5 bases and V by 6 bases; bases with no gene match: 12. This CDR3 comprises 16 residues. CDR3 bases: TGTGCCAGCAGGCCGTCGGGCGGGGGGCCGCACAATGAGCAGTTCTTC. Its protein is CASRPSGGGPHNEQFF.

The rearrangement uses TRBV3-1 (or the pseudogene TRBV3-2) and TRBJ1-5; 9 bases fit TRBD1. V was clipped by 4 bases and J by 2 bases; unmatched bases: 9. This CDR3 contains 17 residues. In germline, CDR1 is LGHDT, CDR2 YNNKEL (reference sequence). The CDR3 nucleotides read TGTGCCAGCAGCCCAGGACAGGGGAGTATCGGCAATCAGCCCCAGCATTTT. It translates to CASSPGQGSIGNQPQHF.

The rearrangement joins TRBV2 to TRBJ1-4, with 7 bases lining up with TRBD1. Germline V gene lookup returns CDR1 SNHLY and CDR2 FYNNEI. This CDR3 has 15 residues. Germline trimming cut 6 bases from V and 0 bases from J; bases unmatched to any gene: 4. DNA for the CDR3: TGTGCCAGCAGCACAACAGGGGCAACTAATGAAAAACTGTTTTTT. Its protein is CASSTTGATNEKLFF.

The rearrangement uses TRBV7-9 and TRBJ2-3, with D possibly being TRBD2 (6 bases). The CDR3 length is 14 residues. CDR1 and CDR2 (germline): SEHNR, FQNEAQ (reference sequence). Trimming pared 2 bases from V and 14 bases from J, leaving 20 bases between. The CDR3 spells CASSLSSGLLYPYF. CDR3 nucleotide sequence: TGTGCCAGCAGCTTAAGTTCTGGACTACTCTATCCGTATTTT.

CDR3 protein: CASSSDRGSLGTEAFF. CDR3 coding DNA: TGTGCCAGCAGCTCCGACCGCGGCAGCTTGGGCACTGAAGCTTTCTTT. This chain joins TRBV7-2 and TRBJ1-1; D uncertain. The V end was cut by 4 bases, the J end by 4 bases, with 19 bases between. Germline CDR1 reads SGHTA; CDR2 reads FQGNSA. The CDR3 is 16 residues long.

This chain links TRBV28 with TRBJ1-1, with D perhaps matching TRBD1 (5 bases). The CDR3 totals 12 residues. Trimming stripped 1 base from V and 11 bases from J, with 11 bases between. Looked up from germline, CDR1 is MDHEN and CDR2 is SYDVKM. The CDR3, as DNA: TGTGCCAGCAGTTTATTGGGGGGGGAGGCTTTCTTT. Encoded protein: CASSLLGGEAFF.

The sample holds a few counts of this clone. The V gene is TRBV5-5, the J gene TRBJ2-1; TRBD1 aligns across 9 bases. Germline trimming cut 6 bases from V and 6 bases from J; bases unmatched to any gene: 10. The germline V gene has CDR1 SGHKS and CDR2 YYEKEE (reference sequence). The CDR3 covers 15 residues. The CDR3 DNA reads TGTGCCAGCACCTACGGACAGGGGAAGGGCAATGAGCAGTTCTTC. Protein product: CASTYGQGKGNEQFF.

This rearrangement joins TRBV18 to TRBJ2-5, with 10 positions matching TRBD2. V trimming: 1 base; J trimming: 5 bases; junction bases outside the gene matches: 7. This CDR3 comprises 16 residues. The V gene's germline CDR1 is KGHSH and CDR2 LQKENI. Here the CDR3 DNA reads TGTGCCAGCTCACCACTGGGGGCTAGCGGGAGCGAGACCCAGTACTTC. It encodes CASSPLGASGSETQYF.

The chain joins TRBV11-1 to TRBJ1-2; D remains ambiguous. Looked up from germline, CDR1 is SGHAT and CDR2 is FQDESV (reference sequence). Trimming left V 1 base short and J 3 bases short, with 6 bases between. This CDR3 has 13 amino acids. In DNA, the CDR3 is TGTGCCAGCAGCTTAGAGAATTACTATGGCTACACCTTC. Protein product: CASSLENYYGYTF.

The gene calls are TRBV30 and TRBJ1-1, with a tentative D call TRBD1 (6 bases). The germline gives CDR1 GTSNPN, CDR2 SVGIG (reference sequence). Trimming cost V 2 bases and J 1 base, with 11 bases left between them. This CDR3 is built from 14 residues. The CDR3 DNA sequence: TGTGCCTGGAGTAAGGGGGACGGGAACACTGAAGCTTTCTTT. Its protein product is CAWSKGDGNTEAFF.

The V gene is TRBV6-2 or TRBV6-3, the J gene TRBJ2-3, with unresolved D. The length of the CDR3 is 16 residues. The V and J ends lost 5 bases and 5 bases respectively, with 20 bases between them. Germline CDR1 is MNHEY and CDR2 is SVGEGT. DNA for the CDR3: TGTGCCAGCAGTCCCCGCGGTAGCTGGTCTGGAGATACGCAGTATTTT. Translating it yields CASSPRGSWSGDTQYF.

This chain links TRBV4-1 with TRBJ1-1; D is ambiguous. V was clipped by 2 bases and J by 1 base, with 11 bases between them. The CDR3 contains 15 residues. Germline V gives CDR1 MGHRA, CDR2 YSYEKL. The CDR3 reads CASSQFYSQNTEAFF. The CDR3 DNA follows: TGCGCCAGCAGCCAATTCTACAGCCAGAACACTGAAGCTTTCTTT.

The rearrangement uses TRBV27 and TRBJ1-5, with 9 positions matching TRBD1. Germline trimming cut 5 bases from V and 3 bases from J; bases unmatched to any gene: 5. CDR1 MNHEY and CDR2 SMNVEV come from the germline V gene (reference sequence). CDR3 size: 15 residues. The CDR3 region is CASSEGQGNNQPQHF. In DNA, the CDR3 is TGTGCCAGCAGTGAGGGACAGGGAAACAATCAGCCCCAGCATTTT.

The chain uses TRBV7-2 and TRBJ2-3, with D possibly TRBD1 on 8 matching bases. Trimming cost V 5 bases and J 6 bases, with 18 bases left between them. Germline V lookup: CDR1 SGHTA, CDR2 FQGNSA. The CDR3 is 15 amino acids. The CDR3 reads CASSPWTGRGDTQYF. CDR3 DNA sequence: TGTGCCAGCAGCCCCTGGACAGGGCGGGGGGATACGCAGTATTTT. Looking up the rest from reference TRBV7-2 and TRBJ2-3 gives the full variable domain: GAGVSQSPSNKVTEKGKDVELRCDPISGHTALYWYRQSLGQGLEFLIYFQGNSAPDKSGLPSDRFSAERTGGSVSTLTIQRTQQEDSAVYLCASSPWTGRGDTQYFGPGTRLTVL.

The V call is TRBV2, the J call TRBJ2-7; no firm D call. V was cut by 6 bases and J by 3 bases, with 9 bases left in between. This CDR3 comprises 12 residues. From germline, CDR1 is SNHLY and CDR2 FYNNEI. The CDR3, as DNA: TGTGCCAGCAGAACTGACAACTACGAGCAGTACTTC. Amino acid sequence: CASRTDNYEQYF. Based on the CDR3 plus reference TRBV2 and TRBJ2-7, the full variable domain is EPEVTQTPSHQVTQMGQEVILRCVPISNHLYFYWYRQILGQKVEFLVSFYNNEISEKSEIFDDQFSVERPDGSNFTLKIRSTKLEDSAMYFCASRTDNYEQYFGPGTRLTVT.

The chain carries TRBV19 and TRBJ2-5, with D possibly TRBD2 on 5 matching bases. The ends were cut back, 6 bases at V and 0 bases at J, with 8 bases in the middle. The CDR3 has 13 amino acids. Germline V gene data show CDR1 as LNHDA and CDR2 as SQIVND (reference sequence). CDR3 protein: CASRREYQETQYF. In DNA, the CDR3 is TGTGCCAGTAGGAGGGAATACCAAGAGACCCAGTACTTC. The full variable domain, with the rest looked up from reference TRBV19 and TRBJ2-5, is DGGITQSPKYLFRKEGQNVTLSCEQNLNHDAMYWYRQDPGQGLRLIYYSQIVNDFQKGDIAEGYSVSREKKESFPLTVTSAQKNPTAFYLCASRREYQETQYFGPGTRLLVL.

This clone was detected once. The rearrangement uses TRBV4-2 and TRBJ2-7, with 10 bases lining up with TRBD2. V lost 5 bases to trimming and J lost 2 bases; unmatched junction nucleotides: 9. This CDR3 is 16 amino acids long. CDR1 LGHNA and CDR2 YNFKEQ come from the germline V gene. The CDR3 loop reads CASSVSGTSAAYEQYF. CDR3 coding DNA: TGTGCCAGCAGCGTCTCCGGGACTAGCGCTGCCTACGAGCAGTACTTC.

The V and J genes are TRBV7-9 and TRBJ1-4, with 8 bases aligning to TRBD1. V trimming: 5 bases; J trimming: 4 bases; junction bases outside the gene matches: 3. The length of the CDR3 is 14 residues. The V gene's germline CDR1 is SEHNR and CDR2 FQNEAQ (reference sequence). In DNA form, the CDR3 reads TGTGCCAGCAGCCAGACAGGGGTTAATGAAAAACTGTTTTTT. This translates into CASSQTGVNEKLFF.